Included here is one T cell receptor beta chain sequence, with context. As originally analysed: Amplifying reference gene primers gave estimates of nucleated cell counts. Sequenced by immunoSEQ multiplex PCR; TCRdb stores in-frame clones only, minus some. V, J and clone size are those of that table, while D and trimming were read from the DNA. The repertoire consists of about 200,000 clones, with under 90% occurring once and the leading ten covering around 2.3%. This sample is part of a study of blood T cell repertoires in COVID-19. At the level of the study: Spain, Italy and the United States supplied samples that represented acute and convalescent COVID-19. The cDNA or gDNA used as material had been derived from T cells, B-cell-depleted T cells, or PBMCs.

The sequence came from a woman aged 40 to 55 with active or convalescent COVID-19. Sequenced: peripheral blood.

The CDR3 reads CASSLWDRTDSPLHF. CDR3 DNA: TGTGCCAGCAGCTTATGGGACAGAACGGATTCACCCCTCCACTTT. V gene TRBV7-9 combines with J gene TRBJ1-6; 7 nucleotides line up with TRBD1. From germline, CDR1 is SEHNR and CDR2 FQNEAQ (reference sequence). The CDR3 length is 15 residues. Unmatched junction bases numbered 6, after V lost 2 bases and J lost 8 bases.